These T cell receptor beta chains were read from a single sample in a study of control samples from healthy donors and cancer patients. Clones were sequenced by immunoSEQ multiplex PCR, and TCRdb holds only the in-frame ones, with some missing. The data contain about 160,000 clones, about 94% of them singletons. Material: PBMCs. The source of these receptors is a man in his sixties with colorectal cancer. CDR3s include the opening cysteine and the closing phenylalanine or tryptophan. Where a row states a size, it is once, few, many or the class of an expanded clone; other rows omit it.

v_gene,abundance,CDR3aa
TRBV5-1,once,CARCLGAGGSYEQYF
TRBV11-1,.,CASSSLAGGRNEQFF
TRBV3-1/TRBV3-2,.,CASSQEGLTVEAFF
TRBV6-5,.,CAGGGQGFTGELFF
TRBV9,.,CASSSLWVNEQFF
TRBV2,.,CASKREYQETQYF
TRBV6-5,.,CASSSWTGGYTF
TRBV11-2,once,CASSLGTGSSGNTIYF
TRBV19,.,CASRGSNTGELFF
TRBV28,.,CASSPRQVVGYTF
TRBV3-1/TRBV3-2,.,CASSQEHNEQFF
TRBV27,.,CASSLVAGRPGGTWTQYF
TRBV18,.,CASSPPTGKGTEAFF
TRBV6-5,.,CASSLRARGTEAFF
TRBV29-1,.,CSVALRLPTDTQYF
TRBV6-2/TRBV6-3,.,CASSTLQRGVKETQYF
TRBV11-2,.,CASSAPVVSYEQYF
TRBV6-2/TRBV6-3,.,CASSSPTSGGAAYNEQFF
TRBV24-1,.,CATSDLETINTGELFF
TRBV2,.,CASNSLAGGRETQYF
TRBV6-5,.,CASRSDLSQETQYF
TRBV4-1,.,CASSQEGLSYGYTF
TRBV2,.,CASMRGSATNEKLFF
TRBV6-5,.,CASSYSSQGETQYF
TRBV19,.,CASSTRQGRANYGYTF
TRBV5-8,.,CASSLGLAGAGTDTQYF
TRBV29-1,.,CSVGAGQAGNTIYF
TRBV15,.,CATSSYPGTGVNNEQFF
TRBV30,.,CAWSAGGPSGYTF
TRBV7-2,.,CASSLSRTRQETQYF
TRBV5-4,.,CASSQTGSNQPQHF
TRBV24-1,.,CATSGGTSGGPHGGYNEQFF
TRBV27,.,CASSPNPGGHEQYF
TRBV18,.,CASSLGQANEKLFF
TRBV30,.,CAAGASSYNSPLHF
TRBV9,.,CASSVVGRGYTEAFF
TRBV19,.,CASNPRDNYGYTF
TRBV7-9,.,CASSDRRNTEAFF
TRBV10-3,.,CALRSGAGTSGANEQFF
TRBV6-1,.,CASSEASGQGTDTQYF
TRBV5-8,once,CASSPLEGPDTQYF
TRBV24-1,.,CATSDLLNERLVDYGYTF
TRBV12-3/TRBV12-4,.,CASSPARVHGYTF
TRBV5-6,.,CASSLLQGNTEAFF
TRBV27,.,CASSLGGQSTEAFF
TRBV6-1,.,CASSEVAGVSYEQYF
TRBV18,.,CASSPEGTPRNQPQHF
TRBV5-5,.,CASSRTGDGGNTIYF
TRBV13,.,CASSQGQLAFF
TRBV7-8,.,CASSFVGKSNQPQHF
TRBV3-1/TRBV3-2,once,CASRGQGAPRAQYF
TRBV5-1,.,CASSPSGTGMNEQFF
TRBV4-1,once,CASRDRQGRTDTQYF
TRBV14,.,CASSRSVSGQFF
TRBV19,.,CASREPGQPLEKLFF
TRBV29-1,.,CSVAGLASTDTQYF
TRBV27,.,CASGRGVPSSGNTIYF
TRBV6-1,.,CASSESIHYGYTF
TRBV28,few,CASSLSDHYGYTF
TRBV12-5,.,CASGRDAGTNTGELFF